This record looks at one T cell receptor beta chain sequence and its context. Its antigen remains unidentified. CD4+CD25+CD127- Tregs, CD4+CD25- non-Tregs, CD4 and CD8 cells were sorted. With 4 bases clipped from V and 5 bases from J, the junction kept 16 bases outside the gene matches. CDR3 size: 18 residues. Germline assignment: CDR1 ENHRY and CDR2 SYGVKD. The sample originates from a study of Tregs in tolerant kidney transplant recipients. Findings of the study overall: No direct test of biological reproducibility was done here.

The assay was immunoSEQ multiplex PCR, and TCRdb's table has in-frame clones only and misses some. This sample has around 50,000 clones, with around 83% found just once. The sample taken for sequencing was CD4+ T cells from blood. This chain joins TRBV10-3 and TRBJ1-1, with 10 bases aligning to TRBD1. This clonotype was sampled from a human donor in good health. The CDR3, as DNA: TGTGCCATCAGTGTAACCTCCGGGACAGGGGTCATGGGAACTGAAGCTTTCTTT. It translates to CAISVTSGTGVMGTEAFF.